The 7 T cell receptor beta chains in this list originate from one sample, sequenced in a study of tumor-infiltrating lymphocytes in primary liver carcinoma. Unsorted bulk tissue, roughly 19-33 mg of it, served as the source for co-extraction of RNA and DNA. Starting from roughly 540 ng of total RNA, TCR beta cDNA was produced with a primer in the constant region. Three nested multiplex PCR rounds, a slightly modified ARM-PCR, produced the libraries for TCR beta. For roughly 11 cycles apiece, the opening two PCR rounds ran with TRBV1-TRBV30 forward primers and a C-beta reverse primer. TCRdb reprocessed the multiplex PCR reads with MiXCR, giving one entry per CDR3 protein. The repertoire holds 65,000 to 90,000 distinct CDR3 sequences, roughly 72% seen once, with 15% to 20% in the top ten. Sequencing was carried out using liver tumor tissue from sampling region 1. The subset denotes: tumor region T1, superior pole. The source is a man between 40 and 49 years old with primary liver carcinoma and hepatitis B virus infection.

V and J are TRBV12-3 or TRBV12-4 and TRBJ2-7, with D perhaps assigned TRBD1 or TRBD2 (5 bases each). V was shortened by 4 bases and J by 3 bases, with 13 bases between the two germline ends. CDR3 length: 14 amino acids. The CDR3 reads CASSSSEGSYEQYF. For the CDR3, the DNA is TGTGCCAGCAGTTCCAGCGAGGGGAGCTACGAGCAGTACTTC.

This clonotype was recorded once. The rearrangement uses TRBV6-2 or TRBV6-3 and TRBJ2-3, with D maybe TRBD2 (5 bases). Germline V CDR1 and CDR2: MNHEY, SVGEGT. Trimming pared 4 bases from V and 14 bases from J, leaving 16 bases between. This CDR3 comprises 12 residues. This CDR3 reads CASSSIGNDRYF. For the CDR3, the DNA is TGTGCCAGCAGTTCCATCGGGAATGACCGGTATTTT.

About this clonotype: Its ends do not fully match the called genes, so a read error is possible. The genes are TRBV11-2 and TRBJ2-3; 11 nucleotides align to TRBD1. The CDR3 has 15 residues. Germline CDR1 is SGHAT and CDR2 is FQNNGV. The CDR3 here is CVSSSRTGGMDTHYF. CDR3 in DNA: TGTGTCAGCAGCTCCCGGACAGGGGGCATGGATACACACTATTTT.

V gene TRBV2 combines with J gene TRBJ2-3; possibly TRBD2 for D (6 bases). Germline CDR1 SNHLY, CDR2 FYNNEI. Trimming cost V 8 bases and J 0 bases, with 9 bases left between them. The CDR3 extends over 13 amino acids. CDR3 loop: CASGGLSTDTQYF. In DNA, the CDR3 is TGTGCCAGCGGGGGACTTAGCACAGATACGCAGTATTTT. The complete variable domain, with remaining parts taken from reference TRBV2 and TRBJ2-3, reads EPEVTQTPSHQVTQMGQEVILRCVPISNHLYFYWYRQILGQKVEFLVSFYNNEISEKSEIFDDQFSVERPDGSNFTLKIRSTKLEDSAMYFCASGGLSTDTQYFGPGTRLTVL.

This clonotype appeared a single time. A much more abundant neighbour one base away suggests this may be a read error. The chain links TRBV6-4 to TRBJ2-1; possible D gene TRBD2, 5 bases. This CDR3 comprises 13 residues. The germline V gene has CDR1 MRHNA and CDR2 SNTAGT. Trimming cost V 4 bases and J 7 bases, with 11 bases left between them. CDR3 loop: CASSVSATNEQFF. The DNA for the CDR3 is TGTGCCAGCAGTGTTAGCGCTACAAATGAGCAGTTCTTC.

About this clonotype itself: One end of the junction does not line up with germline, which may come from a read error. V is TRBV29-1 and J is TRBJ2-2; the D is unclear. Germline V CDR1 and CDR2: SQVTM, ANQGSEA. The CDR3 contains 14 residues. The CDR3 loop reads CSIEVTSSTGELFF. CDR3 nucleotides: TGCAGCATTGAAGTGACATCGAGCACCGGGGAGCTGTTTTTT.

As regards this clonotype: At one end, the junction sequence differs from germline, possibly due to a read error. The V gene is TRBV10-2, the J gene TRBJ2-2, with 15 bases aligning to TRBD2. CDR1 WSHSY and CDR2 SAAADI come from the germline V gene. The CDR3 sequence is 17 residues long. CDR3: CTSSGLAGGAGTGELFF. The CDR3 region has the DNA TGCACCAGCAGTGGACTAGCGGGGGGGGCGGGCACCGGGGAGTTGTTTTTT.